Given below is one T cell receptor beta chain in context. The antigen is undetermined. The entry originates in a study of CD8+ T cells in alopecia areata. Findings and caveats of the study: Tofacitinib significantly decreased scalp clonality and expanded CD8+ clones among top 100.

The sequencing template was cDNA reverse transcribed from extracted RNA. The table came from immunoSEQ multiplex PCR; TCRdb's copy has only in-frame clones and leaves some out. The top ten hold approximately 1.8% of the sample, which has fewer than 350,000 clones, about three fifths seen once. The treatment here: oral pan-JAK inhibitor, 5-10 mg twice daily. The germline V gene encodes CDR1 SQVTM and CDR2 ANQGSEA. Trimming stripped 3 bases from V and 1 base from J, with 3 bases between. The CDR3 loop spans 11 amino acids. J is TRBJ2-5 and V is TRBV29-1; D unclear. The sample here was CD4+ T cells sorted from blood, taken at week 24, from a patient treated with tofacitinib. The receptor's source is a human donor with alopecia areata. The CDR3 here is CSVDPQETQYF. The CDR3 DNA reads TGCAGCGTTGACCCCCAAGAGACCCAGTACTTC.